This record concerns one T cell receptor beta chain sequence. This sample was taken from a study of blood T cell repertoires in COVID-19. About the research overall: Sites across the United States, Italy and Spain contributed samples from acute and convalescent COVID-19.

V shed 2 bases and J 7 bases; nucleotides not matched to a gene: 7. The length of the CDR3 is 16 residues. Germline V gene data show CDR1 as SGHNT and CDR2 as YYREEE (reference sequence). In the study's own analysis: Reference gene primers were amplified, and this amplification served to estimate nucleated cell counts. Method: immunoSEQ multiplex PCR; TCRdb's copy keeps in-frame clones and lacks some. Clonal size and the V and J genes are those of that table, whereas D and trimming came from the DNA. The data show around 76,000 clones, with 91% seen just once and under 6% held by the top ten. The origin of this receptor is a human donor in a cohort sampled during active COVID-19. Specimen: peripheral blood. The chain recombines TRBV5-4 with TRBJ1-4, with 11 positions matching TRBD1. The CDR3 reads CASSLRTGGAGEKLFF. As DNA, the CDR3 is TGTGCCAGCAGCTTACGGACAGGGGGCGCGGGTGAAAAACTGTTTTTT.